The present TCR beta chain was sequenced within a study of T cells in localized non-small cell lung cancer. Study-wide points: Median detection of top 100 tumor clones in adjacent lung was around 57 clones. Uninvolved adjacent lung showed higher T cell clonality than tumor.

Trimming cost V 0 bases and J 13 bases; bases outside gene matches: 4. The CDR3 length is 13 residues. The V gene's germline CDR1 is SGHNT and CDR2 YYREEE (reference sequence). Method: immunoSEQ multiplex PCR; TCRdb's copy keeps in-frame clones and lacks some. The sample consists of approximately 50,000 clones, 86% of them appearing once. On this clone: Its antigen is still unknown.

The V call is TRBV5-4, the J call TRBJ2-2, with 9 bases lining up with TRBD1. This clonotype originated in a man aged 40 to 70 with stage II lung adenocarcinoma. Specimen: PBMCs, collected before any cancer treatment. The CDR3 loop reads CASSLAGQGVLFF. CDR3 DNA: TGTGCCAGCAGCTTGGCGGGACAGGGAGTGCTGTTTTTT.